This T cell receptor beta chain was captured in a study of somatic mutations in cytotoxic T cells in rheumatoid arthritis. This clone was seen only a few times. The protocol was immunoSEQ multiplex PCR, while the TCRdb copy is restricted to in-frame clones and leaves out a portion. The sample yields approximately 2,600 clones, 60% to 75% seen once. Between the trimmed V and J ends, which lost 5 bases and 5 bases, there was a span of 13 bases. This CDR3 comprises 14 residues. Germline CDR1 reads WNHNN; CDR2 reads SYGVQD (reference sequence). The sample was CD8+ T cells sorted from synovial fluid. This sequence joins TRBV10-1 and TRBJ2-1, with D perhaps TRBD2 (5 bases). This receptor was identified in a woman aged 18-29 years with rheumatoid arthritis. CDR3 loop: CASSLTTINNEQFF. DNA of the CDR3: TGCGCCAGCAGTTTGACTACTATCAACAATGAGCAGTTCTTC.